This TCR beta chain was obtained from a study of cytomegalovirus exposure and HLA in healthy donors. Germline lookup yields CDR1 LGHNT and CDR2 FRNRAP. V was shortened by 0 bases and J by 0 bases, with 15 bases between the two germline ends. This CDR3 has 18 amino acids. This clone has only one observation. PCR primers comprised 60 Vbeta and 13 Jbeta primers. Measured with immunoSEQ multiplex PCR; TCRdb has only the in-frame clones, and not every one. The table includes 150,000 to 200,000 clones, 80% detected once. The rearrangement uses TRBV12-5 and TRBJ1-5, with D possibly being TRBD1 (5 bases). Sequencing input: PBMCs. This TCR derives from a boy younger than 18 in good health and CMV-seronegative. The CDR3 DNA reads TGTGCTAGTGGTTTGGTCCGGGGGGTGGAGTTTAGCAATCAGCCCCAGCATTTT. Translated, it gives CASGLVRGVEFSNQPQHF.